The rows below give T cell receptor beta chains drawn from one sample of a study of blood T cell repertoires in COVID-19. Here immunoSEQ multiplex PCR was the method, and the copy in TCRdb shows in-frame clones only, minus some. The table includes some 430,000 clones, 90% detected once. Sequenced: PBMCs or T cells enriched from blood (not recorded which). Receptor source: a man aged 18 to 29 who had recovered from COVID-19. Both conserved end residues are part of each CDR3. D genes are given only for firm matches. Not all rows give a size; the values are once, few, many and, for expanded clones, a class.

- 14 TRBJ2-7 TRBV11-3 - TGTGCCAGCAGCTTAGAAGGGAGAACCTACGAGCAGTACTTC CASSLEGRTYEQYF
- 16 TRBJ1-4 TRBV7-9 TRBD1 TGTGCCAGCAGCTTAGTTTTGGGACAGGGAACCCAAAAACTGTTTTTT CASSLVLGQGTQKLFF
- 13 TRBJ1-5 TRBV6-6 - TGTGCCAGCAGTTGGAAACAGGGACAGCCCCAGCATTTT CASSWKQGQPQHF
- 15 TRBJ2-1 TRBV6-5 - TGTGCCAGCAGTTCTAGCCTTTGGTCCTACAATGAGCAGTTCTTC CASSSSLWSYNEQFF
- 16 TRBJ2-3 TRBV5-1 TRBD2 TGCGCCAGCAGCTTAGCGAGCGGGGGGGCCGGGGATACGCAGTATTTT CASSLASGGAGDTQYF
- 15 TRBJ2-1 TRBV6-1 TRBD1 TGTGCCAGCAGTGAACCGGGACAGGGCATCCCGGAGCAGTTCTTC CASSEPGQGIPEQFF
- 14 TRBJ1-1 TRBV6-5 - TGTGCCAGCAGGAAGGGGGGGTCTAACACTGAAGCTTTCTTT CASRKGGSNTEAFF
- 16 TRBJ1-4 TRBV15 - TGTGCCACCAGCGGCCTAGGAGGGCTACTTAATGAAAAACTGTTTTTT CATSGLGGLLNEKLFF
- 17 TRBJ2-6 TRBV28 TRBD1 TGTGCCAGCAGTTCCCGGGACAGGGTTTCTGGGGCCAACGTCCTGACTTTC CASSSRDRVSGANVLTF
- 12 TRBJ2-7 TRBV6-5 - TGTGCCAGCACCGGGGAATCCTACGAGCAGTACTTC CASTGESYEQYF
- 20 TRBJ2-2 TRBV27 TRBD2 TGTGCCAGCAGTTTCCGAGTGCTTCTAGCGGGCAACTCGAACACCGGGGAGCTGTTTTTT CASSFRVLLAGNSNTGELFF
- 17 TRBJ2-2 TRBV5-1 - TGCGCCAGCAGCTTGGTGTATTCCGGGACGAACACCGGGGAGCTGTTTTTT CASSLVYSGTNTGELFF
- 15 TRBJ1-2 TRBV5-3 TRBD1 TGTGCCAGAAGCGGCCGGGACAGGCAATACTATGGCTACACCTTC CARSGRDRQYYGYTF
- 15 TRBJ1-5 TRBV18 - TGTGCCAGCGCAATGACAGGAGGTTCTGTAGCGCCCCAGCATTTT CASAMTGGSVAPQHF
- 15 TRBJ1-1 TRBV3-1/TRBV3-2 TRBD1 TGTGCCAGCAGCCAGCTAGGGACAGTGAACACTGAAGCTTTCTTT CASSQLGTVNTEAFF
- 15 TRBJ1-4 TRBV2 - TGTGCCAGCACCAAATCCTACAGCTCTAATGAAAAACTGTTTTTT CASTKSYSSNEKLFF
- 13 TRBJ1-5 TRBV10-3 TRBD1 TGTGCCATCAGCGGACAGGACAATCAGCCCCAGCATTTT CAISGQDNQPQHF
- 18 TRBJ1-5 TRBV7-8 - TGTGCCAGCAGCTTAGGTAGCAGGGCGTCCGTGGGCAATCAGCCCCAGCATTTT CASSLGSRASVGNQPQHF
- 16 TRBJ2-3 TRBV5-1 - TGCGCCAGCAGCTTACTATTAGCGGCAGAGGCAGATACGCAGTATTTT CASSLLLAAEADTQYF
- 13 TRBJ2-1 TRBV6-6 TRBD1 TGTGCCAGCAGTTATCAGGGGGTGAATGAGCAGTTCTTC CASSYQGVNEQFF
- 16 TRBJ2-6 TRBV28 - TGTGCCAGCAGGCAGGTGACACTTTCTGGGGCCAACGTCCTGACTTTC CASRQVTLSGANVLTF
- 16 TRBJ1-1 TRBV7-3 - TGTGCCAGCAGCCCAACCAACGGACAGATGAACACTGAAGCTTTCTTT CASSPTNGQMNTEAFF
- 14 TRBJ2-7 TRBV20-1 - TGCAGTGCTAGTTACGTGGCAGGGGGAGGTGAGCAGTACTTC CSASYVAGGGEQYF
- 15 TRBJ2-5 TRBV4-1 - TGCGCCAGCAGCCAAGGGGAGCGGTACCAAGAGACCCAGTACTTC CASSQGERYQETQYF
- 17 TRBJ2-5 TRBV27 TRBD2 TGTGCCAGCAGTCCAGGACTAGCGGGAGGGCCTGGAAAGACCCAGTACTTC CASSPGLAGGPGKTQYF
- 16 TRBJ1-5 TRBV6-1 - TGTGCCAGCAGTGAAGCGGCGGGGAATAGCAATCAGCCCCAGCATTTT CASSEAAGNSNQPQHF
- 14 TRBJ1-2 TRBV27 - TGTGCCAGCAGTAGCCTCTCGGGGGGGGTTGGCTACACCTTC CASSSLSGGVGYTF
- 15 TRBJ2-7 TRBV28 - TGTGCCAGCAGTTTTGGCTGGGGCAGCTCCTACGAGCAGTACTTC CASSFGWGSSYEQYF
once 12 TRBJ2-5 TRBV18 - TGTGCCAGCTCACCGGGAGAAGAGACCCAGTACTTC CASSPGEETQYF
few 17 TRBJ2-1 TRBV9 TRBD2 TGTGCCAGCAGCGTAGGGATATCGGGGGGACCTTACAATGAGCAGTTCTTC CASSVGISGGPYNEQFF
- 14 TRBJ2-1 TRBV6-5 - TGTGCCAGCAGTTCTTGGAGGAGTGGGGATGAGCAGTTCTTC CASSSWRSGDEQFF
- 14 TRBJ1-1 TRBV18 - TGTGCCAGCTCACCCACCGGGACTGTCACTGAAGCTTTCTTT CASSPTGTVTEAFF
- 13 TRBJ1-2 TRBV19 TRBD1 TGTGCCAGTACGACAGGGCTGGACTATGGCTACACCTTC CASTTGLDYGYTF
- 16 TRBJ2-1 TRBV24-1 - TGTGCCACCAGTGATTTGCCGGACAGCTCCTACAATGAGCAGTTCTTC CATSDLPDSSYNEQFF
- 14 TRBJ2-1 TRBV2 TRBD2 TGTGCCAGCAGAATAAGTGGACTAGTCCCTGAGCAGTTCTTC CASRISGLVPEQFF
- 14 TRBJ1-1 TRBV18 - TGTGCCAGCTCACTGGACCCGGGGGACACTGAAGCTTTCTTT CASSLDPGDTEAFF
- 16 TRBJ2-5 TRBV11-1 TRBD2 TGTGCCAGCAGCTTTGGACTAGCGGGAGAAAGAGAGACCCAGTACTTC CASSFGLAGERETQYF
- 13 TRBJ2-2 TRBV6-5 - TGTGCCAGCAGCGGGGCGAACACCGGGGAGCTGTTTTTT CASSGANTGELFF
few 13 TRBJ1-1 TRBV27 - TGTGCCAGCAGTTATCAGTTGAACACTGAAGCTTTCTTT CASSYQLNTEAFF
- 13 TRBJ1-1 TRBV9 - TGTGCCAGCAGCGACTATATTAACACTAAAACTTTCTTT CASSDYINTKTFF
- 13 TRBJ2-1 TRBV12-3/TRBV12-4 - TGTGCCAGCAGTCCTCACCTAGACCGCGAGCAGTTCTTC CASSPHLDREQFF
- 14 TRBJ1-2 TRBV7-9 TRBD1 TGTGCCAGCAGCTACGACAGGGCCTACTATGGCTACACCTTC CASSYDRAYYGYTF
- 14 TRBJ2-1 TRBV18 TRBD2 TGTGCCAGCTCCCAACTAGCGGGAGGCAATGAGCAGTTCTTC CASSQLAGGNEQFF
- 12 TRBJ1-1 TRBV2 - TGTGCCAGCAGGGAAACAGGGAGAGGAGCTTTCTTT CASRETGRGAFF
- 16 TRBJ2-7 TRBV4-2 TRBD2 TGTGCCAGCAGCCTCAATAGCGGGAGGGCCGGAGGCGAGCAGTACTTC CASSLNSGRAGGEQYF
- 16 TRBJ1-2 TRBV2 TRBD1 TGTGCCAGCATTATACCGCAGGGGGCGCCGGACTATGGCTACACCTTC CASIIPQGAPDYGYTF
- 14 TRBJ2-6 TRBV2 TRBD2 TGTGCCAGCGGGAGGGAGACTGGGGCCAACGTCCTGACTTTC CASGRETGANVLTF
- 15 TRBJ2-1 TRBV7-3 TRBD2 TGTGCCAGCAGCTTAAATGGCGGGAGTTACAATGAGCAGTTCTTC CASSLNGGSYNEQFF
- 15 TRBJ2-5 TRBV19 - TGTGCCAGTAGTAGAGGAACCTCTGGACAAGAGACCCAGTACTTC CASSRGTSGQETQYF
once 13 TRBJ2-7 TRBV7-9 - TGTGCCAGCTCGCGTCACATCCAGGACGAGCAGTACTTC CASSRHIQDEQYF
once 16 TRBJ2-7 TRBV28 TRBD2 TGTGCCAGCAGTGTCCGTAGGACTAGCGGCTACTACGAGCAGTACTTC CASSVRRTSGYYEQYF
- 15 TRBJ2-3 TRBV2 TRBD2 TGTGCCAGCATCTTAGCGGGGCCTTTCACAGATACGCAGTATTTT CASILAGPFTDTQYF
- 15 TRBJ2-1 TRBV2 TRBD2 TGTGCCAGCACCGGACTAGCGGGAGGGCCCGGGGAGCAGTTCTTC CASTGLAGGPGEQFF
- 13 TRBJ2-1 TRBV11-3 - TGTGCCAGCAGCTTGACCGGGGTCAATGAGCAGTTCTTC CASSLTGVNEQFF
- 14 TRBJ1-5 TRBV2 TRBD1 TGTGCCAGCAGTTGGACAGGTAGCAATCAGCCCCAGCATTTT CASSWTGSNQPQHF
- 11 TRBJ2-5 TRBV24-1 - TGTGCCACCAGTGCGGGAGAGACCCAGTACTTC CATSAGETQYF
- 15 TRBJ2-1 TRBV30 TRBD2 TGTGCCTGGAGGGCGGGGGGTTTATCCTACAATGAGCAGTTCTTC CAWRAGGLSYNEQFF
many 17 TRBJ2-3 TRBV4-2 TRBD2 TGTGCCAGCAGCCAAGATCTAGCGGGAGGGCCAACAGATACGCAGTATTTT CASSQDLAGGPTDTQYF
once 15 TRBJ1-6 TRBV2 - TGTGCCAGCAGCCAAATGGAGGGCTATAATTCACCCCTCCACTTT CASSQMEGYNSPLHF
- 14 TRBJ1-5 TRBV2 - TGTGCCAGTAACGGGGGGGGGAAAAATCAGCCCCAGCATTTT CASNGGGKNQPQHF